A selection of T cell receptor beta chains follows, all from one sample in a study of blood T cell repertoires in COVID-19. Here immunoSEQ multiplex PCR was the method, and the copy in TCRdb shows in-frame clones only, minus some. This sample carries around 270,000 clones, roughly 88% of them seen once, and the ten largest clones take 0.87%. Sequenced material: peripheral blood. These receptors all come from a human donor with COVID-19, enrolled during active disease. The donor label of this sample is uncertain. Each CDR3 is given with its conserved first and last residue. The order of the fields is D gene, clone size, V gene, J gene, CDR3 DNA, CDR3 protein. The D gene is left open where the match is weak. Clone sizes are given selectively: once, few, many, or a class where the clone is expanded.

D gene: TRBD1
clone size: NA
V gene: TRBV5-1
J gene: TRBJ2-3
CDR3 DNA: TGCGCCAGCAGCCTGGAGGACAGGAAGAGCACAGATACGCAGTATTTT
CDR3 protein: CASSLEDRKSTDTQYF

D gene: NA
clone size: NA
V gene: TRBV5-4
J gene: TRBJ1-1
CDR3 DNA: TGTGCCAGCAGTCCTTGGACTCAGGTCACTGAAGCTTTCTTT
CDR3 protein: CASSPWTQVTEAFF

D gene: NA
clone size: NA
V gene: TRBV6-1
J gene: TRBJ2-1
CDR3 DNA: TGTGCCAGCAGTGATAGCGTGAACTACAATGAGCAGTTCTTC
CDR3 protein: CASSDSVNYNEQFF

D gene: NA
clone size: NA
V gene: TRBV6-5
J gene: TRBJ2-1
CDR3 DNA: TGTGCCAGCAGTTACACTAAGTACAGGGACAATGAGCAGTTCTTC
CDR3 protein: CASSYTKYRDNEQFF

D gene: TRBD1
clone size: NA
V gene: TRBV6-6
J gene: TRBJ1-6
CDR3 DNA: TGTGCCAGCAGTTACTCTGGGACAGCTAATTCACCCCTCCACTTT
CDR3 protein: CASSYSGTANSPLHF

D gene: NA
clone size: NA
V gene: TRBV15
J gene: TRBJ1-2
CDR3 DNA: TGTGCCACCAGCAGAGATTTGGAGTTGACCTACACCTTC
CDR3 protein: CATSRDLELTYTF

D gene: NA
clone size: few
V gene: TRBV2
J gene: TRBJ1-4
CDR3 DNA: TGTGCCAGCAGTGAAAGTGGCCGAGGGGGTGAAAAACTGTTTTTT
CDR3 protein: CASSESGRGGEKLFF

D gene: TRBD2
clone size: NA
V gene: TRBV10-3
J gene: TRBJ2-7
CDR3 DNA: TGTGCCATCTCGGGGCTAGCGGGAACGTACGAGCAGTACTTC
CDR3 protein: CAISGLAGTYEQYF

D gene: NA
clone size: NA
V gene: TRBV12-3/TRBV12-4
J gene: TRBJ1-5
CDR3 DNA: TGTGCCAGCAGTCAGACACGTCATCAGCCCCAGCATTTT
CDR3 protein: CASSQTRHQPQHF

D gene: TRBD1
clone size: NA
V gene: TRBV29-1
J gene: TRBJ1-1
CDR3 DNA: TGCAGCGTCGCCCAAACAGGGGGCGGCACTGAAGCTTTCTTT
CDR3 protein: CSVAQTGGGTEAFF

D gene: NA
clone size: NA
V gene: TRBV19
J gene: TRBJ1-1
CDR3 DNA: TGTGCCAGTAGCCCCCTCCGGGACTCAAAAGCTTTCTTT
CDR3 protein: CASSPLRDSKAFF